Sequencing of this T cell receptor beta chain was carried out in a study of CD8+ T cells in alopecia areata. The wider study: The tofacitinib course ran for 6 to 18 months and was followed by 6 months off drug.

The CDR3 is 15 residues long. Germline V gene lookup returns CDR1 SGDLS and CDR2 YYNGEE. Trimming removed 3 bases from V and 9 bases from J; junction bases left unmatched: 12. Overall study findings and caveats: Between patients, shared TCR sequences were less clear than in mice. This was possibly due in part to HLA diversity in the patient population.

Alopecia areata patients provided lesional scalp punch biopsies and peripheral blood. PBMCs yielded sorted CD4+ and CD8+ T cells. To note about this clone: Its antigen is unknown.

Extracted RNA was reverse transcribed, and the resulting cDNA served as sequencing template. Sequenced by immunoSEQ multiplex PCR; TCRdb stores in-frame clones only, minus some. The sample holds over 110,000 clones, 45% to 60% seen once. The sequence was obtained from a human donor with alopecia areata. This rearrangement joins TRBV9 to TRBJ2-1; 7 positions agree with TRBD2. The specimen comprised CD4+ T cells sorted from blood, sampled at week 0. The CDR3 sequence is CASSGRDYRNSEQFF. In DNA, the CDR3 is TGTGCCAGCAGCGGCCGGGACTACCGGAACAGTGAGCAGTTCTTC.